The 14 T cell receptor beta chains below all came from one sample that was sequenced in a study of cytomegalovirus exposure and HLA in healthy donors. The PCR was carried out with 60 Vbeta primers and 13 Jbeta primers. The repertoire was sequenced with immunoSEQ multiplex PCR; TCRdb's copy has only in-frame clones and lacks some. This sample has approximately 120,000 clones, with just under 75% found just once. Specimen: PBMCs. The source of these receptors is a man aged 55 to 70 in good health and CMV-seropositive.

CDR3 sequence: CASSARLAGPLAPGELFF. CDR3 nucleotides: TGTGCCAGCAGCGCCCGACTAGCGGGGCCTCTCGCGCCCGGGGAGCTGTTTTTT. The chain has TRBV9 and TRBJ2-2, with 11 positions matching TRBD2. With 3 bases clipped from V and 6 bases from J, the junction kept 13 bases outside the gene matches. Looked up from germline, CDR1 is SGDLS and CDR2 is YYNGEE. This CDR3 has 18 residues.

This clone appeared once. The chain couples TRBV28 to TRBJ2-5, with 7 bases lining up with TRBD2. The CDR3 consists of 15 residues. The ends lost 4 bases at V and 7 bases at J; junction bases unmatched: 12. Germline CDR1 reads MDHEN; CDR2 reads SYDVKM. The CDR3 DNA reads as TGTGCCAGCAGTTCACACGCGGGGGTTTTAGGGACCCAGTACTTC. This gives the protein CASSSHAGVLGTQYF.

The chain links TRBV19 to TRBJ2-7, with 8 positions matching TRBD2. Germline V gene sequence: CDR1 LNHDA, CDR2 SQIVND (reference sequence). The CDR3 consists of 14 residues. The V and J ends lost 4 bases and 2 bases, in that order; junction bases with no gene match: 4. CDR3 region: CASSTGGVTYEQYF. Here the CDR3 DNA reads TGTGCCAGTAGTACGGGAGGGGTCACCTACGAGCAGTACTTC.

As concerns this clone: Mismatch with germline at one junction end may stem from a read error. This chain uses TRBV5-5 with TRBJ1-6; 9 positions match TRBD1. CDR3 length: 14 residues. The germline V gene has CDR1 SGHKS and CDR2 YYEKEE (reference sequence). The CDR3 region has the DNA TGTACCAGCAGCCTGGACAGGGGAGAATCACCCCTCCACTTT. This codes for CTSSLDRGESPLHF. Drawing the rest from reference TRBV5-5 and TRBJ1-6, the complete variable domain is DAGVTQSPTHLIKTRGQQVTLRCSPISGHKSVSWYQQVLGQGPQFIFQYYEKEERGRGNFPDRFSARQFPNYSSELNVNALLLGDSALYLCTSSLDRGESPLHFGNGTRLTVT.

This clone was seen a few times. Its ends do not fully match the called genes, so a read error is possible. The genes are TRBV7-7 and TRBJ2-1, with 7 bases identical to TRBD2. The CDR3 runs to 14 residues. Germline V gene lookup returns CDR1 SSHAT and CDR2 FNYEAQ (reference sequence). CDR3 in amino acids: CASSLDWGGNEQFF. In nucleotides, the CDR3 is TGTGCTAGCAGCTTAGATTGGGGGGGCAATGAGCAGTTCTTC.

This chain links TRBV5-1 with TRBJ2-5; 11 bases are shared with TRBD2. This CDR3 is 16 amino acids long. Germline V CDR1 and CDR2: SGHRS, YFSETQ. V shed 4 bases and J 5 bases; nucleotides not matched to a gene: 10. In DNA, the CDR3 is TGCGCCAGCAGCCAGGGGGTAGCGGGGGGGCCGGAGACCCAGTACTTC. Its translation is CASSQGVAGGPETQYF.

The genes are TRBV6-1 and TRBJ1-1; TRBD1 matches 7 bases. The CDR3 consists of 14 residues. The V segment lost 6 bases and the J segment 1 base; nucleotides outside the gene matches: 5. CDR1 MNHNS and CDR2 SASEGT come from the germline V gene. In nucleotides, the CDR3 is TGTGCCAGCAGGTCCGGGACAGAGAACACTGAAGCTTTCTTT. Encoded protein: CASRSGTENTEAFF.

This clone was observed a handful of times. The genes are TRBV27 and TRBJ2-2, with D possibly being TRBD2 (6 bases). Germline CDR1 reads MNHEY; CDR2 reads SMNVEV (reference sequence). V gave up 6 bases and J gave up 5 bases, with 13 bases separating them. The CDR3 sequence is 14 residues long. In DNA, the CDR3 is TGTGCCAGCAGAGAGGGGAGGTGGACCGGGGAGCTGTTTTTT. Translation: CASREGRWTGELFF.

This chain links TRBV5-1 with TRBJ2-7; 8 bases fit TRBD1. J gave up 5 bases and V 3 bases, and 10 bases lay outside the gene matches. Germline CDR1 and CDR2: SGHRS and YFSETQ. The CDR3 loop spans 15 amino acids. The CDR3, as DNA: TGCGCCAGCAGCTCCGACAGGGGTCCAGGCCACGAGCAGTACTTC. It codes for CASSSDRGPGHEQYF.

The chain employs TRBV18 and TRBJ1-1; D might be TRBD1 (5 bases). V was pared by 5 bases and J by 3 bases, with 13 bases between. This CDR3 region has 14 residues. In germline, CDR1 is KGHSH, CDR2 LQKENI. CDR3 in DNA: TGTGCCAGCTCATCCCTTCGGGGGGACACTGAAGCTTTCTTT. Residues: CASSSLRGDTEAFF. Variable domain in full (rest from reference TRBV18 and TRBJ1-1): NAGVMQNPRHLVRRRGQEARLRCSPMKGHSHVYWYRQLPEEGLKFMVYLQKENIIDESGMPKERFSAEFPKEGPSILRIQQVVRGDSAAYFCASSSLRGDTEAFFGQGTRLTVV.

CDR3 DNA sequence: TGCGCCAGCAGCTTGGGAGGGTTGGGGAGCACTGAAGCTTTCTTT. It is translated as CASSLGGLGSTEAFF. The chain recombines TRBV5-1 with TRBJ1-1; unclear D gene. V lost 0 bases and J 4 bases, leaving 13 bases between the germline ends. The CDR3 consists of 15 residues. Per the germline V gene, CDR1 is SGHRS and CDR2 is YFSETQ.

The chain has TRBV19 and TRBJ2-7, with TRBD1 matching over 7 bases. The trim removed 6 bases at V and 5 bases at J, leaving 7 bases unmatched. The CDR3 spans 13 residues. Germline V gene sequence: CDR1 LNHDA, CDR2 SQIVND (reference sequence). CDR3: CASRTTGTNEQYF. The CDR3 DNA sequence: TGTGCCAGTAGGACGACAGGGACCAACGAGCAGTACTTC.

The chain uses TRBV7-8 and TRBJ2-1, with a tentative D call TRBD1 (6 bases). Trimming cost V 5 bases and J 5 bases, with 16 bases left between them. Germline V gives CDR1 SGHVS, CDR2 FQNEAQ. This CDR3 region has 15 residues. The CDR3 DNA reads TGTGCCAGCAGCCCCCGGGACATACATAACAATGAGCAGTTCTTC. As protein: CASSPRDIHNNEQFF. The variable domain in full, completed from reference TRBV7-8 and TRBJ2-1, reads GAGVSQSPRYKVAKRGQDVALRCDPISGHVSLFWYQQALGQGPEFLTYFQNEAQLDKSGLPSDRFFAERPEGSVSTLKIQRTQQEDSAVYLCASSPRDIHNNEQFFGPGTRLTVL.

The chain couples TRBV7-2 to TRBJ2-7; 7 bases agree with TRBD1. This CDR3 has 13 residues. The germline gives CDR1 SGHTA, CDR2 FQGNSA. Trimming removed 5 bases from V and 5 bases from J; junction bases left unmatched: 6. The chain's CDR3 is CASSNKGAHEQYF. CDR3 nucleotide sequence: TGTGCCAGCAGCAATAAGGGGGCCCACGAGCAGTACTTC.